The rows below give T cell receptor beta chains drawn from one sample of a study of post-analysis software for immune sequencing data. In TCRdb, the PCR reads were re-called with MiXCR into one record per CDR3 protein. The sample holds approximately 770,000 distinct CDR3 sequences, about half seen once. Sequencing was performed on blood. Receptors originate from a girl aged 10-17 years with multiple sclerosis. CDR3s include the opening cysteine and the closing phenylalanine or tryptophan. A D gene is named only where the DNA matches it firmly. Only some rows state a clone size, as once, few, many or a class for expanded clones.

d_gene: TRBD2
j_gene: TRBJ2-7
v_gene: TRBV15
abundance: .
CDR3aa: CATMPSGRLSYEQYF
CDR3nt: TGTGCCACCATGCCTAGCGGGAGGCTATCCTACGAGCAGTACTTC

d_gene: TRBD2
j_gene: TRBJ2-1
v_gene: TRBV4-1
abundance: few
CDR3aa: CASSQDEGGGRNNEQFF
CDR3nt: TGCGCCAGCAGCCAAGATGAGGGCGGGGGGAGGAACAATGAGCAGTTCTTC

d_gene: .
j_gene: TRBJ2-5
v_gene: TRBV15
abundance: few
CDR3aa: CATSRVGLQETQYF
CDR3nt: TGTGCCACCAGCAGAGTAGGGCTACAAGAGACCCAGTACTTC

d_gene: TRBD2
j_gene: TRBJ2-1
v_gene: TRBV18
abundance: .
CDR3aa: CASSQGVAGSNEQFF
CDR3nt: TGTGCCAGCTCACAGGGGGTAGCGGGGAGCAATGAGCAGTTCTTC

d_gene: TRBD2
j_gene: TRBJ2-1
v_gene: TRBV20-1
abundance: .
CDR3aa: CSARDQGGRLSYNEQFF
CDR3nt: TGCAGTGCTAGAGATCAGGGCGGGAGGCTATCCTACAATGAGCAGTTCTTC

d_gene: .
j_gene: TRBJ1-2
v_gene: TRBV10-2
abundance: few
CDR3aa: CASSEAVSSGYTF
CDR3nt: TGCGCCAGCAGTGAAGCGGTTTCTAGCGGCTACACCTTC

d_gene: .
j_gene: TRBJ2-3
v_gene: TRBV4-3
abundance: .
CDR3aa: CASSQGVIRTDTQYF
CDR3nt: TGCGCCAGCAGCCAAGGCGTTATCCGCACAGATACACAGTATTTT

d_gene: .
j_gene: TRBJ1-4
v_gene: TRBV24-1
abundance: .
CDR3aa: CATMGGDEKLFF
CDR3nt: TGTGCCACCATGGGGGGAGATGAAAAACTGTTTTTT

d_gene: TRBD2
j_gene: TRBJ2-1
v_gene: TRBV5-1
abundance: .
CDR3aa: CASSLTSVGSNEQFF
CDR3nt: TGCGCCAGCAGCTTGACTAGCGTGGGTAGCAATGAGCAGTTCTTC

d_gene: .
j_gene: TRBJ1-1
v_gene: TRBV12-3/TRBV12-4
abundance: .
CDR3aa: CASSLRRDNTEAFF
CDR3nt: TGTGCCAGCAGCCTACGGCGGGACAACACTGAAGCTTTCTTT

d_gene: TRBD2
j_gene: TRBJ2-7
v_gene: TRBV5-5
abundance: .
CDR3aa: CASSQLGLAGAYEQYF
CDR3nt: TGTGCCAGCAGCCAACTGGGACTAGCGGGAGCTTACGAGCAGTACTTC

d_gene: TRBD1
j_gene: TRBJ2-3
v_gene: TRBV4-2
abundance: .
CDR3aa: CASSRGQGAQTQYF
CDR3nt: TGTGCCAGCAGCCGAGGACAGGGGGCTCAAACGCAGTATTTT

d_gene: .
j_gene: TRBJ2-7
v_gene: TRBV7-6
abundance: many
CDR3aa: CASSLESGYEQYF
CDR3nt: TGTGCCAGCAGCTTAGAGTCCGGGTATGAGCAGTACTTC

d_gene: .
j_gene: TRBJ2-1
v_gene: TRBV7-8
abundance: .
CDR3aa: CASSSGHWGEQFF
CDR3nt: TGTGCCAGCAGCTCGGGACATTGGGGGGAGCAGTTCTTC

d_gene: .
j_gene: TRBJ2-1
v_gene: TRBV7-9
abundance: .
CDR3aa: CASASGSYNEQFF
CDR3nt: TGTGCCAGCGCATCGGGCTCCTACAATGAGCAGTTCTTC

d_gene: TRBD2
j_gene: TRBJ2-7
v_gene: TRBV12-3/TRBV12-4
abundance: .
CDR3aa: CASSGTSGDEIHYEQYF
CDR3nt: TGTGCCAGCAGTGGGACTAGCGGGGACGAAATCCACTACGAGCAGTACTTC

d_gene: .
j_gene: TRBJ2-7
v_gene: TRBV12-3/TRBV12-4
abundance: .
CDR3aa: CANRRAELYEQYF
CDR3nt: TGTGCCAACAGGCGAGCGGAGCTCTACGAGCAGTACTTC

d_gene: .
j_gene: TRBJ2-3
v_gene: TRBV15
abundance: .
CDR3aa: CATSLSGAADTQYF
CDR3nt: TGTGCCACCTCCCTGAGTGGAGCCGCAGATACGCAGTATTTT

d_gene: .
j_gene: TRBJ1-2
v_gene: TRBV12-3/TRBV12-4
abundance: few
CDR3aa: CASSTRGRGGYTF
CDR3nt: TGTGCCAGCAGTACCCGGGGACGGGGAGGCTACACCTTC

d_gene: .
j_gene: TRBJ1-5
v_gene: TRBV2
abundance: .
CDR3aa: CASRAGTPNQPQHF
CDR3nt: TGTGCCAGCAGAGCCGGGACACCCAATCAGCCCCAGCATTTT

d_gene: .
j_gene: TRBJ2-3
v_gene: TRBV12-3/TRBV12-4
abundance: few
CDR3aa: CATQGGGGHTDTQYF
CDR3nt: TGTGCCACCCAGGGTGGGGGCGGACACACAGATACGCAGTATTTT

d_gene: .
j_gene: TRBJ2-4
v_gene: TRBV2
abundance: few
CDR3aa: CASSGTFGNIQYF
CDR3nt: TGTGCCAGCAGTGGGACTTTTGGAAACATTCAGTACTTC

d_gene: .
j_gene: TRBJ1-5
v_gene: TRBV4-1
abundance: .
CDR3aa: CASSQERGSNQPQHF
CDR3nt: TGCGCCAGCAGCCAAGAGAGGGGGAGCAATCAGCCCCAGCATTTT

d_gene: .
j_gene: TRBJ1-6
v_gene: TRBV2
abundance: .
CDR3aa: CASTEGSGPHSPLHF
CDR3nt: TGTGCCAGCACCGAGGGATCTGGACCTCATTCACCCCTCCACTTT

d_gene: .
j_gene: TRBJ2-1
v_gene: TRBV27
abundance: .
CDR3aa: CASSQTGINEQFF
CDR3nt: TGTGCCAGCAGCCAGACAGGAATCAATGAGCAGTTCTTC

d_gene: TRBD1
j_gene: TRBJ2-7
v_gene: TRBV7-9
abundance: .
CDR3aa: CASSLVGQEDEQYF
CDR3nt: TGTGCCAGCAGCTTAGTGGGACAGGAAGACGAGCAGTACTTC

d_gene: .
j_gene: TRBJ2-7
v_gene: TRBV5-5
abundance: .
CDR3aa: CASSPMDRITSYEQYF
CDR3nt: TGTGCCAGCAGCCCGATGGACAGAATTACCTCCTACGAGCAGTACTTC

d_gene: .
j_gene: TRBJ1-2
v_gene: TRBV30
abundance: .
CDR3aa: CAWSALTTNYGYTF
CDR3nt: TGTGCCTGGAGTGCGCTGACAACTAACTATGGCTACACCTTC

d_gene: .
j_gene: TRBJ1-2
v_gene: TRBV2
abundance: few
CDR3aa: CASSSELFYGYTF
CDR3nt: TGTGCCAGCAGTTCAGAGTTATTCTATGGCTACACCTTC

d_gene: .
j_gene: TRBJ2-4
v_gene: TRBV6-2/TRBV6-3
abundance: .
CDR3aa: CASSQARNIQYF
CDR3nt: TGTGCCAGCAGTCAAGCTCGAAACATTCAGTACTTC

d_gene: .
j_gene: TRBJ2-3
v_gene: TRBV29-1
abundance: .
CDR3aa: CSVEDGVAALTDTQYF
CDR3nt: TGCAGCGTTGAAGATGGGGTAGCGGCTCTCACAGATACGCAGTATTTT

d_gene: .
j_gene: TRBJ2-3
v_gene: TRBV29-1
abundance: .
CDR3aa: CSAGTETTDTQYF
CDR3nt: TGCAGCGCGGGGACGGAGACCACAGATACGCAGTATTTT

d_gene: .
j_gene: TRBJ2-5
v_gene: TRBV29-1
abundance: few
CDR3aa: CSVDGPAGETQYF
CDR3nt: TGCAGCGTTGATGGCCCCGCGGGAGAGACCCAGTACTTC

d_gene: TRBD1
j_gene: TRBJ1-5
v_gene: TRBV27
abundance: .
CDR3aa: CASSLGGQGGQPQHF
CDR3nt: TGTGCCAGCAGTTTAGGGGGACAGGGTGGTCAGCCCCAGCATTTT

d_gene: .
j_gene: TRBJ2-5
v_gene: TRBV11-3
abundance: .
CDR3aa: CASSLGSVGQETQYF
CDR3nt: TGTGCCAGCAGCTTAGGCAGTGTCGGCCAAGAGACCCAGTACTTC

d_gene: TRBD1
j_gene: TRBJ2-3
v_gene: TRBV24-1
abundance: .
CDR3aa: CATSARDRGTTDTQYF
CDR3nt: TGTGCCACCAGTGCCAGGGACAGGGGAACCACAGATACGCAGTATTTT

d_gene: .
j_gene: TRBJ2-1
v_gene: TRBV7-9
abundance: once
CDR3aa: CASSPDLLASSYNEQFF
CDR3nt: TGTGCCAGCAGTCCCGATCTGTTGGCGAGCTCCTACAATGAGCAGTTCTTC

d_gene: TRBD1
j_gene: TRBJ1-2
v_gene: TRBV6-5
abundance: once
CDR3aa: CASSYGQGYGGYTF
CDR3nt: TGTGCCAGCAGTTACGGACAGGGCTATGGTGGCTACACCTTC

d_gene: .
j_gene: TRBJ2-7
v_gene: TRBV20-1
abundance: .
CDR3aa: CSARWVGPYEQYF
CDR3nt: TGCAGTGCTAGGTGGGTCGGTCCCTACGAGCAGTACTTC

d_gene: .
j_gene: TRBJ1-4
v_gene: TRBV19
abundance: .
CDR3aa: CASSIPQRGSGNEKRFF
CDR3nt: TGTGCCAGTAGTATACCACAAAGGGGTTCTGGTAATGAAAAACGGTTTTTT

d_gene: TRBD1
j_gene: TRBJ1-2
v_gene: TRBV29-1
abundance: .
CDR3aa: CSAYTGDANYGYTF
CDR3nt: TGCAGCGCCTATACAGGGGACGCTAACTATGGCTACACCTTC

d_gene: TRBD1
j_gene: TRBJ1-1
v_gene: TRBV6-1
abundance: .
CDR3aa: CASTAPGQGVTDTEAFF
CDR3nt: TGTGCCAGCACCGCGCCGGGACAGGGAGTGACCGACACTGAAGCTTTCTTT

d_gene: TRBD1
j_gene: TRBJ1-1
v_gene: TRBV20-1
abundance: once
CDR3aa: CSAVGRGTVNTEAFF
CDR3nt: TGCAGTGCTGTGGGCCGTGGGACAGTGAACACTGAAGCTTTCTTT

d_gene: .
j_gene: TRBJ2-1
v_gene: TRBV4-2
abundance: few
CDR3aa: CASSQEEGWDNEQFF
CDR3nt: TGTGCCAGCAGCCAAGAAGAGGGTTGGGACAATGAGCAGTTCTTC

d_gene: TRBD1
j_gene: TRBJ2-5
v_gene: TRBV20-1
abundance: .
CDR3aa: CSARDWTGRETQYF
CDR3nt: TGCAGTGCTAGAGATTGGACAGGGCGGGAGACCCAGTACTTC

d_gene: .
j_gene: TRBJ2-4
v_gene: TRBV20-1
abundance: once
CDR3aa: CSAGSRGKNIQYF
CDR3nt: TGCAGTGCAGGGAGCAGGGGAAAAAACATTCAGTACTTC

d_gene: TRBD2
j_gene: TRBJ2-3
v_gene: TRBV7-8
abundance: .
CDR3aa: CASSLDRLGLEFSTDTQYF
CDR3nt: TGTGCCAGCAGCTTAGACAGACTAGGACTAGAGTTTAGCACAGATACGCAGTATTTT

d_gene: .
j_gene: TRBJ2-3
v_gene: TRBV7-9
abundance: .
CDR3aa: CASSRQGLISTDTQYF
CDR3nt: TGTGCCAGCAGCCGACAGGGACTTATCAGTACAGATACGCAGTATTTT

d_gene: TRBD2
j_gene: TRBJ2-3
v_gene: TRBV3-1
abundance: many
CDR3aa: CASSRLAGGPDTQYF
CDR3nt: TGTGCCAGCAGCCGACTAGCGGGAGGGCCAGATACGCAGTATTTT

d_gene: .
j_gene: TRBJ2-5
v_gene: TRBV7-8
abundance: few
CDR3aa: CASSLRRLQETQYF
CDR3nt: TGTGCCAGCAGCCTACGACGGTTACAAGAGACCCAGTACTTC

d_gene: .
j_gene: TRBJ2-7
v_gene: TRBV27
abundance: .
CDR3aa: CASQRQADSYEQYF
CDR3nt: TGTGCCAGCCAACGACAGGCCGACTCCTACGAGCAGTACTTC

d_gene: .
j_gene: TRBJ2-7
v_gene: TRBV27
abundance: few
CDR3aa: CASRPRGSSGYEQYF
CDR3nt: TGTGCCAGCAGACCAAGGGGCTCCTCGGGATACGAGCAGTACTTC

d_gene: TRBD1
j_gene: TRBJ2-7
v_gene: TRBV6-1
abundance: few
CDR3aa: CASADDRGRGPYEQYF
CDR3nt: TGTGCCAGCGCGGATGACAGGGGGCGCGGTCCCTACGAGCAGTACTTC

d_gene: .
j_gene: TRBJ2-5
v_gene: TRBV29-1
abundance: .
CDR3aa: CSVGSGKETQYF
CDR3nt: TGCAGCGTTGGAAGCGGAAAAGAGACCCAGTACTTC

d_gene: TRBD2
j_gene: TRBJ2-1
v_gene: TRBV14
abundance: .
CDR3aa: CASSLSSGRPYNEQFF
CDR3nt: TGTGCCAGCAGCTTGTCTAGCGGGAGACCCTACAATGAGCAGTTCTTC

d_gene: TRBD1
j_gene: TRBJ1-2
v_gene: TRBV6-1
abundance: .
CDR3aa: CASRLPLGTGGAEGYTF
CDR3nt: TGTGCCAGCAGGCTACCCCTCGGGACAGGGGGCGCGGAAGGCTACACCTTC